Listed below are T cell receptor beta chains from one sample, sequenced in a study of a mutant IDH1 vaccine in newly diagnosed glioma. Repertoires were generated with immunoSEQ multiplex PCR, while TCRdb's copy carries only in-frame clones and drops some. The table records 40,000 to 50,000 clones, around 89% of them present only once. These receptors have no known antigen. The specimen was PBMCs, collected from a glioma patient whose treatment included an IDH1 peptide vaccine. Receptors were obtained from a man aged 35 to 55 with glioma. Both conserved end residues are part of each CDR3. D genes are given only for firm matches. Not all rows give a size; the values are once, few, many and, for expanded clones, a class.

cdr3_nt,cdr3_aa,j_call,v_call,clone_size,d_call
TGTGCCAGCAGCCAAGAATTGGGACTCAGCGGCCTAGGGCAGTTCTTC,CASSQELGLSGLGQFF,TRBJ2-1,TRBV14,-,-
TGTGCCAGCAGGAAACAGGGAAACATTCAGTACTTC,CASRKQGNIQYF,TRBJ2-4,TRBV28,-,-
TGCAGCGTTGACAGCGCTCGGCGTTTAAACACCGGGGAGCTGTTTTTT,CSVDSARRLNTGELFF,TRBJ2-2,TRBV29-1,-,-
TGTGCCAGCAGTTACCGGACAGGGACCACAGATACGCAGTATTTT,CASSYRTGTTDTQYF,TRBJ2-3,TRBV6-5,-,TRBD1
TGTGCCAGCAGCTTGGCGCTTAGCGGGGGGGCTGTAATCCAAGAGACCCAGTACTTC,CASSLALSGGAVIQETQYF,TRBJ2-5,TRBV5-5,-,TRBD2
TGTGCCAGCAGCGTGGAAGCGGGAGGCCCAGGGCGGACAGATACGCAGTATTTT,CASSVEAGGPGRTDTQYF,TRBJ2-3,TRBV9,once,TRBD2
TGTGCCAGCTCACCCCCGGCGGGGGGAGAGGAGACCCAGTACTTC,CASSPPAGGEETQYF,TRBJ2-5,TRBV18,once,TRBD2
TGTGCCAGCAGCAAAGAGGGCCTTGAGGACTCCAGCACAGATACGCAGTATTTT,CASSKEGLEDSSTDTQYF,TRBJ2-3,TRBV21-1,-,-
TGTGCCAGCAGCCTAGAGTTATACGGGTACAGACCAGGACAGGGAGAGACCCAGTACTTC,CASSLELYGYRPGQGETQYF,TRBJ2-5,TRBV11-2,-,TRBD1
TGTGCCAGCAGCAAAGGTGGGGGAGGGAGCAGGACGTATAAGGGCTACACCTTC,CASSKGGGGSRTYKGYTF,TRBJ1-2,TRBV21-1,-,-
TGTGCCAGCAGTGAAGCCGGGACTAGCGGGAGAGCGGTGACCCAGTACTTC,CASSEAGTSGRAVTQYF,TRBJ2-5,TRBV2,-,TRBD2
TGTGCCAGCAGTGTAAACACCATATATTTT,CASSVNTIYF,TRBJ1-3,TRBV7-9,-,-
TGTGCCAGCAGCCCGAGGGGGCTGAATGGGGGCGAGCAGTACTTC,CASSPRGLNGGEQYF,TRBJ2-7,TRBV7-2,few,TRBD1